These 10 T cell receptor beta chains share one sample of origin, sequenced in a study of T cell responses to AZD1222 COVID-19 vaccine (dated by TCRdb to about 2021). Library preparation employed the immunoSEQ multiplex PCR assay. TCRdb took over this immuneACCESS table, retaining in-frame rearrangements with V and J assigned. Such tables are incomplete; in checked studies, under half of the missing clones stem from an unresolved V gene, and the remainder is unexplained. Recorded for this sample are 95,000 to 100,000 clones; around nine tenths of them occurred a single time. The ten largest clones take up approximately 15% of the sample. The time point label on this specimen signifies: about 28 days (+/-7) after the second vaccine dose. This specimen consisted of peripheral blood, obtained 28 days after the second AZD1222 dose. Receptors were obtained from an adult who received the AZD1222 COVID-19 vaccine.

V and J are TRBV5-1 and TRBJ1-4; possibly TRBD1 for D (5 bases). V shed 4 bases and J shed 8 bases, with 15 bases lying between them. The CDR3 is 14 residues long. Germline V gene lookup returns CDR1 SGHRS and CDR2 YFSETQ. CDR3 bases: TGCGCCAGCAGCCCTCGGCAGGAGGGGGAAAAACTGTTTTTT. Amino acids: CASSPRQEGEKLFF.

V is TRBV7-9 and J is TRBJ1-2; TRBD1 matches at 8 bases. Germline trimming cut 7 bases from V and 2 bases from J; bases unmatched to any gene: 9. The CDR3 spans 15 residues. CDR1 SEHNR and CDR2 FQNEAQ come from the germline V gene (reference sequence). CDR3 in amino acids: CASTLSDRGNYGYTF. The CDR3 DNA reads TGTGCCAGCACCCTATCCGACAGGGGCAACTATGGCTACACCTTC.

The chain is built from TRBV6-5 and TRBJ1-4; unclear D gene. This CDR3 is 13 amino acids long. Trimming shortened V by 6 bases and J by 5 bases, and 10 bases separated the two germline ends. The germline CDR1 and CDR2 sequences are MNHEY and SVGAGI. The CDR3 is CASRAQGNEKLFF. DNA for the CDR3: TGTGCCAGCAGGGCCCAAGGAAATGAAAAACTGTTTTTT.

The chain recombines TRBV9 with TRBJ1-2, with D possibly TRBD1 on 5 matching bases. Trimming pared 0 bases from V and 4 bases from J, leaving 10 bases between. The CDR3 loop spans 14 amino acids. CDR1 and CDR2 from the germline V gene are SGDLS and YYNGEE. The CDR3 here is CASSVGGTSYGYTF. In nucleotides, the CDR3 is TGTGCCAGCAGCGTAGGCGGGACCAGCTATGGCTACACCTTC.

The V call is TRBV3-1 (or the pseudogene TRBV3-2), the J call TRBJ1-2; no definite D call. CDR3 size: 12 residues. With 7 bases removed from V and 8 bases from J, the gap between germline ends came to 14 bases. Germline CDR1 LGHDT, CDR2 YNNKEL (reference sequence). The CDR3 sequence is CASTNAGYGYTF. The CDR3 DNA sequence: TGTGCCAGCACCAACGCGGGTTACGGCTACACCTTC.

The CDR3 bases are TGTGCCAGCAGCCGACAACGGGATACGCAGTATTTT. Translated, it gives CASSRQRDTQYF. This sequence joins TRBV5-4 and TRBJ2-3; D is uncertain. The CDR3 loop spans 12 amino acids. Deletions cut 4 bases from V and 6 bases from J, with 9 bases between. Germline V gene data show CDR1 as SGHNT and CDR2 as YYREEE (reference sequence).

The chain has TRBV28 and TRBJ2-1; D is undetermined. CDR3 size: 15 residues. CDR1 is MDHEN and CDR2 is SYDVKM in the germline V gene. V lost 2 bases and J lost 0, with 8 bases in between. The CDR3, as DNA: TGTGCCAGCAGTTTAGTTGGAGTCTCCTACAATGAGCAGTTCTTC. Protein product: CASSLVGVSYNEQFF.

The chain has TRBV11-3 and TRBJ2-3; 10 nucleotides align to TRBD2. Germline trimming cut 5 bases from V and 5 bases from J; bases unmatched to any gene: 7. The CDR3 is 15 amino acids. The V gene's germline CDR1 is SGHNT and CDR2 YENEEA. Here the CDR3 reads CASSLGLAELDTQYF. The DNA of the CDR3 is TGTGCCAGCAGCCTCGGACTAGCGGAATTAGATACGCAGTATTTT.

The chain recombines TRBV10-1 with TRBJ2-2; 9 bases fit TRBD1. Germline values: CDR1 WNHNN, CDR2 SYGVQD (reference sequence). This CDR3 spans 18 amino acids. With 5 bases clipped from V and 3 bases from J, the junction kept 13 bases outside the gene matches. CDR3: CASSSGQGWMRDTGELFF. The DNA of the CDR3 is TGCGCCAGCAGTTCCGGACAGGGGTGGATGAGGGACACCGGGGAGCTGTTTTTT.

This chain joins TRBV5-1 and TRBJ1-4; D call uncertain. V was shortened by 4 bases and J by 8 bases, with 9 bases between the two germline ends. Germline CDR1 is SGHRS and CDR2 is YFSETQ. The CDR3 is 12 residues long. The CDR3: CASSPPGEKLFF. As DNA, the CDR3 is TGCGCCAGCAGCCCCCCGGGGGAAAAACTGTTTTTT. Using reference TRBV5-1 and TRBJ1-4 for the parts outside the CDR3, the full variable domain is KAGVTQTPRYLIKTRGQQVTLSCSPISGHRSVSWYQQTPGQGLQFLFEYFSETQRNKGNFPGRFSGRQFSNSRSEMNVSTLELGDSALYLCASSPPGEKLFFGSGTQLSVL.